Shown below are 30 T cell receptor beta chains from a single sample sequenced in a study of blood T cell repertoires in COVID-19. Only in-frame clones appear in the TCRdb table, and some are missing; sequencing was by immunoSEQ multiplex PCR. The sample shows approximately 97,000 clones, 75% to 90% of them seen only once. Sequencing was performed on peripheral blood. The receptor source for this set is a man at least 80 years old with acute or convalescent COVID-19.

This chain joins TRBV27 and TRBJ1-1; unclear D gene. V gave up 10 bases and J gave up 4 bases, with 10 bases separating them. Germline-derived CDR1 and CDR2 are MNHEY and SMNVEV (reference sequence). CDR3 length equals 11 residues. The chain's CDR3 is CAISRGTEAFF. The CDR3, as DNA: TGTGCCATCTCCCGCGGCACTGAAGCTTTCTTT.

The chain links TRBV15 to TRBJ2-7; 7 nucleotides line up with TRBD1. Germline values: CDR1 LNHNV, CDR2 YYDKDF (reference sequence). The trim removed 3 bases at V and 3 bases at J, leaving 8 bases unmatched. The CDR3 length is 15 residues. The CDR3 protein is CATSRDRQGDYEQYF. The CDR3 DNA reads TGTGCCACCAGCAGGGATCGACAGGGAGACTACGAGCAGTACTTC.

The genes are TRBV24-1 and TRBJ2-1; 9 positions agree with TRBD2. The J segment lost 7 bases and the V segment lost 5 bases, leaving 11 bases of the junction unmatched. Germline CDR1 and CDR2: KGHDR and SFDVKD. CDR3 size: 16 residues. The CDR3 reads CATSVSGTSSRNEQFF. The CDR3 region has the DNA TGTGCCACCAGTGTCTCGGGGACTAGCTCCAGGAATGAGCAGTTCTTC.

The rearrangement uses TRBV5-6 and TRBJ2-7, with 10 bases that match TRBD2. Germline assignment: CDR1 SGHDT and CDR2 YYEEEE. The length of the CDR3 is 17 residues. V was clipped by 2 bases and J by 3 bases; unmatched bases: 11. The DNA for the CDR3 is TGTGCCAGCAGCTTAATAGCGGGAGGACTTCGGGTCTACGAGCAGTACTTC. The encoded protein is CASSLIAGGLRVYEQYF.

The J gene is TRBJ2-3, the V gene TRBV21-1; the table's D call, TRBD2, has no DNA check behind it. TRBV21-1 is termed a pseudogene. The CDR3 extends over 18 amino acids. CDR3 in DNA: TGTGCCAGCAGCAAAGGCCCTATTCTAGCGCGCGGCACAGATACGCAGTATTTT. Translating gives CASSKGPILARGTDTQYF.

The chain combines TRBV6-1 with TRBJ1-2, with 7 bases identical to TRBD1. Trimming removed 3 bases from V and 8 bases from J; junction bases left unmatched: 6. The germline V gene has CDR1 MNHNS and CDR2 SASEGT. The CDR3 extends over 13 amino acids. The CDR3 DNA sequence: TGTGCCAGCAGTGAGAGGGGGCCGCGGGGCTACACCTTC. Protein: CASSERGPRGYTF.

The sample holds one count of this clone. The CDR3 loop reads CASTVAGGPADTQYF. CDR3 nucleotides: TGTGCCAGTACGGTTGCGGGAGGGCCAGCAGATACGCAGTATTTT. The chain combines TRBV19 with TRBJ2-3, with TRBD2 identical over 9 bases. The CDR3 length is 15 residues. The V and J ends lost 7 bases and 4 bases, in that order; junction bases with no gene match: 9. The V gene's germline CDR1 is LNHDA and CDR2 SQIVND (reference sequence).

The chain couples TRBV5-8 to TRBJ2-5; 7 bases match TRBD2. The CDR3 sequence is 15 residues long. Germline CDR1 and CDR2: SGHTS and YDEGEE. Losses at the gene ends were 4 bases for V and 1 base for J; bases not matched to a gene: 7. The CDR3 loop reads CASSIAGERQETQYF. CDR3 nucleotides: TGTGCCAGCAGCATTGCGGGAGAACGCCAAGAGACCCAGTACTTC.

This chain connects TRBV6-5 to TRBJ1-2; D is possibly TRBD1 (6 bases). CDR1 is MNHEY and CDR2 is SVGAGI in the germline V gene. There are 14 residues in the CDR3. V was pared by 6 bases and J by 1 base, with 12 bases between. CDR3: CASSRGRDNYGYTF. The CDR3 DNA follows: TGTGCCAGCAGCAGGGGACGGGATAACTATGGCTACACCTTC.

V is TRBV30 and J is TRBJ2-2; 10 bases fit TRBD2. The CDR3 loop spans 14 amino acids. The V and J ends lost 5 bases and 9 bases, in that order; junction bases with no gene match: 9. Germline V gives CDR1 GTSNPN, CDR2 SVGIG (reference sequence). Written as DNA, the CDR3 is TGTGCCTGGGGTCGGGGACTAGCGACACGGGAGCTGTTTTTT. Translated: CAWGRGLATRELFF.

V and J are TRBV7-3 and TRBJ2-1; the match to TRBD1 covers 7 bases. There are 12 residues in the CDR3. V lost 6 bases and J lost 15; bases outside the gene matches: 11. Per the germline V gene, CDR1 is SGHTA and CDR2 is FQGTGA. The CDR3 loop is CASSFTDRVLFF. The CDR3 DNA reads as TGTGCCAGCAGTTTTACTGACAGGGTCCTGTTCTTC. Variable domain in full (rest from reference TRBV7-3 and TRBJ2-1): GAGVSQTPSNKVTEKGKYVELRCDPISGHTALYWYRQSLGQGPEFLIYFQGTGAADDSGLPNDRFFAVRPEGSVSTLKIQRTERGDSAVYLCASSFTDRVLFFGPGTRLTVL.

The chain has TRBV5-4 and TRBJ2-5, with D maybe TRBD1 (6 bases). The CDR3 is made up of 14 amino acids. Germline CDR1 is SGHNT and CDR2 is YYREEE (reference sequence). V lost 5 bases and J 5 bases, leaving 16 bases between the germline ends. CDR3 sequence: CASSSTGSRETQYF. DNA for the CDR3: TGTGCCAGCAGTTCAACAGGGTCTCGGGAGACCCAGTACTTC.

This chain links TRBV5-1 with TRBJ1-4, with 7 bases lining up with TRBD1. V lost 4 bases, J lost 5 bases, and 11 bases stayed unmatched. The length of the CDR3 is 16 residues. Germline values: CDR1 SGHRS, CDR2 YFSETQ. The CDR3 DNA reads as TGCGCCAGCAGCCTCTTCCACGGGACAGCCAATGAAAAACTGTTTTTT. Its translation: CASSLFHGTANEKLFF.

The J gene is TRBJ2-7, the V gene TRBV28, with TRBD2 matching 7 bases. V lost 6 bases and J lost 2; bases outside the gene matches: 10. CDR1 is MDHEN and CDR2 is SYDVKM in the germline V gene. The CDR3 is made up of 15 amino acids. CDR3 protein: CASSPTLAETYEQYF. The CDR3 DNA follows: TGTGCCAGCAGCCCCACCCTAGCGGAAACCTACGAGCAGTACTTC. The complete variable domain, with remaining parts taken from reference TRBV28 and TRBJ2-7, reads DVKVTQSSRYLVKRTGEKVFLECVQDMDHENMFWYRQDPGLGLRLIYFSYDVKMKEKGDIPEGYSVSREKKERFSLILESASTNQTSMYLCASSPTLAETYEQYFGPGTRLTVT.

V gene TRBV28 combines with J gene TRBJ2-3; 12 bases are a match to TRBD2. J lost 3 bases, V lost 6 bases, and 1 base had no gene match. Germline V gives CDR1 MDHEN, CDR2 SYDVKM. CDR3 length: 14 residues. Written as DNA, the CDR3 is TGTGCCAGCAGACTAGCGGGAGGAACAGATACGCAGTATTTT. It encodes CASRLAGGTDTQYF.

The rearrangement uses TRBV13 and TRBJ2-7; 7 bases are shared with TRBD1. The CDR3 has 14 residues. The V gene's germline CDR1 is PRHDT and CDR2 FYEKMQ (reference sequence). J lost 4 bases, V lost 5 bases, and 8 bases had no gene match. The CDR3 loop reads CASSHDRASYEQYF. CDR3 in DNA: TGTGCCAGCAGCCACGACAGGGCTTCTTACGAGCAGTACTTC.

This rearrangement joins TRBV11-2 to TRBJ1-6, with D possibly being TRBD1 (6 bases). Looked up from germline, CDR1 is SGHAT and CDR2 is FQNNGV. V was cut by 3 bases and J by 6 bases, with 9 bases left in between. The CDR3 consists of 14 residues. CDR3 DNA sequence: TGTGCCAGCAGCTTCGCCAGGGGTAATTCACCCCTCCACTTT. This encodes CASSFARGNSPLHF. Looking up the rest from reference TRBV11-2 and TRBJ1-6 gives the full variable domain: EAGVAQSPRYKIIEKRQSVAFWCNPISGHATLYWYQQILGQGPKLLIQFQNNGVVDDSQLPKDRFSAERLKGVDSTLKIQPAKLEDSAVYLCASSFARGNSPLHFGNGTRLTVT.

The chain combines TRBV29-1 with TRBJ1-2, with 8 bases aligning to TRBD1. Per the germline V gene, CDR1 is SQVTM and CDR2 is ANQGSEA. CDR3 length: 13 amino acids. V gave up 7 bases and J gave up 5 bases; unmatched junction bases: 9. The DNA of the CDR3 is TGCAGCGCTGACGGGACAGGCGTATATGGCTACACCTTC. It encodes CSADGTGVYGYTF.

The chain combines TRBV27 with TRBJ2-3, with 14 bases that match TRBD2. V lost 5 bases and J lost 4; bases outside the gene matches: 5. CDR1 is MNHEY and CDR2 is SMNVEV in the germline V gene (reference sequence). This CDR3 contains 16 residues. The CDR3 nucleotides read TGTGCCAGCAGTCCGGGACTAGCGGGAGTCCCAGATACGCAGTATTTT. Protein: CASSPGLAGVPDTQYF.

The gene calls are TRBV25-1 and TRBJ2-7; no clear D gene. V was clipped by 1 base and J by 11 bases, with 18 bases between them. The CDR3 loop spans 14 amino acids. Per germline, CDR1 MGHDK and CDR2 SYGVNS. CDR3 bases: TGTGCCAGCAGTGAATCTGGCAGGCGCCCTATGGAGTACTTC. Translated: CASSESGRRPMEYF.

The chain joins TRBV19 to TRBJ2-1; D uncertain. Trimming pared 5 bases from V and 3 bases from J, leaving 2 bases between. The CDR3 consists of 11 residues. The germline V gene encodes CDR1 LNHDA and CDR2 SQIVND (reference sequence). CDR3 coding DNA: TGTGCCAGTAGTCACTACAATGAGCAGTTCTTC. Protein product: CASSHYNEQFF.

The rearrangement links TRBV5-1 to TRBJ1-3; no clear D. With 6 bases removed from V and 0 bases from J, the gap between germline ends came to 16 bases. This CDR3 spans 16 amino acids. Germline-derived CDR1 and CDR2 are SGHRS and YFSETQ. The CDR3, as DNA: TGCGCCAGCAATCCGGGAGACGCAAGCTCTGGAAACACCATATATTTT. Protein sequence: CASNPGDASSGNTIYF.

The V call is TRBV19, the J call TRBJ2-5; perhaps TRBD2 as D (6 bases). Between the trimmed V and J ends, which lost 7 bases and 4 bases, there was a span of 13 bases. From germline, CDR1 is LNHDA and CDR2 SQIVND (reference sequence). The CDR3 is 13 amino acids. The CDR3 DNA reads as TGTGCCAGTAACGGGGGAGTGGGAGAGACCCAGTACTTC. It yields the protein CASNGGVGETQYF.

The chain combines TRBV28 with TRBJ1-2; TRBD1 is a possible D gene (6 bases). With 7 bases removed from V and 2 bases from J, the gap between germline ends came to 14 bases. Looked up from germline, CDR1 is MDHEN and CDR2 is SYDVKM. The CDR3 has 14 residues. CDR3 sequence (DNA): TGTGCCAGCATCCCGGACAGAGAGAACTATGGCTACACCTTC. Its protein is CASIPDRENYGYTF.

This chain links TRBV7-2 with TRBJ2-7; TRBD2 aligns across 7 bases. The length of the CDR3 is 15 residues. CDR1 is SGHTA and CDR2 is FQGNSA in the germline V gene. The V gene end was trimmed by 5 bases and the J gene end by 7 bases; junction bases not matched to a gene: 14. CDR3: CASSKRDAGAPEQYF. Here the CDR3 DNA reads TGTGCCAGCAGCAAAAGGGACGCGGGAGCTCCTGAGCAGTACTTC.

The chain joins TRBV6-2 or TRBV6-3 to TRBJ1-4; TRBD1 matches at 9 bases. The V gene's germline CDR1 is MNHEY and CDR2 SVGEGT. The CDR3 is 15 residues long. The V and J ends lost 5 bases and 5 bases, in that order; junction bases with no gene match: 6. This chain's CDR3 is CASSQDRGKNEKLFF. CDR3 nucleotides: TGTGCCAGCAGTCAAGACAGGGGGAAGAATGAAAAACTGTTTTTT.

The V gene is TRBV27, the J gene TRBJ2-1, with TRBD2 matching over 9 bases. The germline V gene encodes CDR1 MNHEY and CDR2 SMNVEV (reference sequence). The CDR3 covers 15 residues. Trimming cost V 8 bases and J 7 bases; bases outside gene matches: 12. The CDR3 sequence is CASYFTGLAKNEQFF. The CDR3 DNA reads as TGTGCCAGCTATTTCACGGGACTAGCTAAGAATGAGCAGTTCTTC.

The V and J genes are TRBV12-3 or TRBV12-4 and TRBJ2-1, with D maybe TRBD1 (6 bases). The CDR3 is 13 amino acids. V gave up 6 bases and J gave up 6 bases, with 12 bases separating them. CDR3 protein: CASRRQDSNEQFF. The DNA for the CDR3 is TGTGCCAGCAGAAGACAGGATTCCAATGAGCAGTTCTTC.

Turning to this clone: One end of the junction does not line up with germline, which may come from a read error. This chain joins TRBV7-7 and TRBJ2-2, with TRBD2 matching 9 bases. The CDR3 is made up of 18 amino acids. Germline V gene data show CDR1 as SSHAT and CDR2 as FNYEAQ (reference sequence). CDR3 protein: CASSLSLSGRANTGELFF. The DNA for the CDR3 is TGTGCTAGCAGCTTAAGTCTTAGCGGGAGAGCGAACACCGGGGAGCTGTTTTTT.

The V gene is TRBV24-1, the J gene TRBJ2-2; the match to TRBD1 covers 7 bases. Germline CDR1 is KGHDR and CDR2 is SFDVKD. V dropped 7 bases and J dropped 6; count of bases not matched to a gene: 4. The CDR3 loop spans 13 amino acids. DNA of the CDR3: TGTGCCACCAGGGCGACAGGGTCCGGGGAGCTGTTTTTT. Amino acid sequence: CATRATGSGELFF.